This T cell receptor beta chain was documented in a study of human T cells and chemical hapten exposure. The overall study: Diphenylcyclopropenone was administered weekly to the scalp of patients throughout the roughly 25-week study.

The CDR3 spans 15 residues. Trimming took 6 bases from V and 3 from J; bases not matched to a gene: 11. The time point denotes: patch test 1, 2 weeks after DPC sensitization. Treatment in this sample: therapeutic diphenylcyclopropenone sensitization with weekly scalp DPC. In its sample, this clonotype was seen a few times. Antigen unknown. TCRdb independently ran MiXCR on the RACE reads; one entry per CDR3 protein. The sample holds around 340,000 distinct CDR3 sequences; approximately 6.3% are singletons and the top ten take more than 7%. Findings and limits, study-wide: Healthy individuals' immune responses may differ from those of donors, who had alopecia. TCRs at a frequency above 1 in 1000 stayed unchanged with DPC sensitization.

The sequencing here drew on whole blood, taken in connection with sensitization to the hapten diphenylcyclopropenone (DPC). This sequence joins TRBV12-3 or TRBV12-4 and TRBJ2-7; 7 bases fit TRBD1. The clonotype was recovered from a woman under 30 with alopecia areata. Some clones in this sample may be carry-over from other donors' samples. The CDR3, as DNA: TGTGCCAGCAGCCGCGACAGGGTTCGGAGCTACGAGCAGTACTTC. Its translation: CASSRDRVRSYEQYF.